This TCR beta chain came from a study of regulatory T cells in long-lasting Graves disease. Comments on this clonotype: Its antigen is unidentified.

Time point described: persistent/refractory GD, antithyroid drugs over 5 years with positive TRAb. The authors made the TCR library using RNA they extracted from PBMCs. Between the trimmed V and J ends, which lost 4 bases and 7 bases, there was a span of 15 bases. The CDR3 consists of 14 residues. From germline, CDR1 is SEHNR and CDR2 FQNEAQ (reference sequence). Study-level results: TRBV28, TRBJ1-2 and TRBJ2-5 emerged as the favored segments in persistent disease.

Through Arm-PCR of CDR3 regions and iRepertoire HTBI primers, TCR beta libraries were built. TCRdb itself ran the multiplex PCR reads through MiXCR, one entry per CDR3 protein. The table has roughly 500,000 distinct CDR3 sequences, 22% seen once. The chain couples TRBV7-9 to TRBJ2-3; D is undetermined. The sequences come from peripheral blood mononuclear cells (PBMCs), collected when the disease was refractory, from a patient treated with antithyroid drugs. This clonotype originated in a female donor with Graves disease. This chain's CDR3 is CASSSPLGPYTQYF. The CDR3 DNA reads as TGTGCCAGCAGCTCACCCTTGGGCCCTTATACGCAGTATTTT.